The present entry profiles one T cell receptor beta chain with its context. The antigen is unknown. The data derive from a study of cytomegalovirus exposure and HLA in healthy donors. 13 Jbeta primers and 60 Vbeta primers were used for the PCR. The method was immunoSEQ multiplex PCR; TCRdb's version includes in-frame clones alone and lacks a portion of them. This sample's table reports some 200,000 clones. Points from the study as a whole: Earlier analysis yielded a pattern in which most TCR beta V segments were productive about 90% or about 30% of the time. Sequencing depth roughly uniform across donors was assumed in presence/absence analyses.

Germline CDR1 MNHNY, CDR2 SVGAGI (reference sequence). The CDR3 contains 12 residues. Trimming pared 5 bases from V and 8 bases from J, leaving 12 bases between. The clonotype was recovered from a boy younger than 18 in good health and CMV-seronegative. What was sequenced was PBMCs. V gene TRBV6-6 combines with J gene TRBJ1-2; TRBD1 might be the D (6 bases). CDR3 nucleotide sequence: TGTGCCAGCAGTCAGGACAGTAGAGGCTACACCTTC. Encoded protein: CASSQDSRGYTF.